The T cell receptor (beta chain) described here comes from a study of persistence of HIV-infected CD4 T cells. Study-wide results and caveats: CMV- and Gag-responding cells had lower TCRbeta richness than CD3/CD28-responding cells. The rare CMV-responding cells with HIV-1 proviruses were not separately TCR-sequenced.

Germline V CDR1 and CDR2: LGHNA, YNFKEQ. This CDR3 contains 16 residues. Trimming shortened V by 4 bases and J by 3 bases, and 18 bases separated the two germline ends. Sequencing used immunoSEQ version 4 in survey mode. Sequenced by immunoSEQ multiplex PCR; TCRdb stores in-frame clones only, minus some. The sample consists of tens of thousands of clones, 82% of them appearing once. This clone was picked up one time. The antigen remains unidentified. The stimulus was lysate of CMV-infected fibroblasts, around 10 ug/mL. Sorted nonresponding memory CD4+ T cells were CD40L-negative, CD69-negative, CD45RO-high. CD4+ T cell counts exceeded 400 cells/uL; CMV serology was positive.

The chain uses TRBV4-2 and TRBJ1-2; D might be TRBD1 (6 bases). This receptor was obtained from an adult man with HIV who was CMV-seropositive. The starting material was CD4+ T cells sorted from PBMCs after roughly 19-hour stimulation, obtained from a patient who received antiretroviral therapy. The CDR3 reads CASSPRLVAGDYGYTF. CDR3 in DNA: TGTGCCAGCAGCCCAAGATTGGTTGCAGGGGACTATGGCTACACCTTC.